The 4 T cell receptor beta chains presented below share a single source sample, sequenced in a study of blood T cells in healthy people across ages. A J-beta primer mix and a sample-barcoded 5' primer were used in a second PCR of about 7 to 12 cycles. TCRdb re-called the 5' RACE reads through MiXCR, storing one row per CDR3 protein. The repertoire includes more than 700,000 distinct CDR3 sequences, 46% of them detected once, and around 18% sits in the top ten. Sequenced material: blood. The receptors originated from a man older than 75 in good health.

This clonotype appeared a single time. This chain joins TRBV20-1 and TRBJ1-6; tentatively, D is TRBD1 (6 bases). Trimming cost V 6 bases and J 9 bases, with 15 bases left between them. The CDR3 length is 13 residues. The germline V gene has CDR1 DFQATT and CDR2 SNEGSKA (reference sequence). The CDR3 sequence: CSARGGWGSPLHF. The DNA of the CDR3 is TGCAGTGCGAGGGGGGGGTGGGGTTCACCCCTCCACTTT.

The chain couples TRBV20-1 to TRBJ2-3, with D unclear. Germline CDR1 reads DFQATT; CDR2 reads SNEGSKA (reference sequence). There are 15 residues in the CDR3. V lost 6 bases to trimming and J lost 2 bases, with 18 bases between them. CDR3 sequence reads: CSAGVARSNTDTQYF. The CDR3 DNA is TGCAGTGCCGGTGTGGCGCGGTCTAACACAGATACGCAGTATTTT.

The V and J genes are TRBV5-1 and TRBJ2-1, with D uncertain. The CDR3 totals 15 residues. Germline V gives CDR1 SGHRS, CDR2 YFSETQ. Trimming took off 0 bases at V and 2 bases at J, with 9 bases between the two ends. CDR3 coding DNA: TGCGCCAGCAGCTTGGGGATAAGTACCTACAATGAGCAGTTCTTC. Translated: CASSLGISTYNEQFF.

Points on this clonotype: A read error may explain this, as a much larger clone is one base away. This chain joins TRBV6-2 or TRBV6-3 and TRBJ2-5; D is uncertain. Germline V gives CDR1 MNHEY, CDR2 SVGEGT. The V and J ends lost 0 bases and 11 bases respectively, with 13 bases between them. The CDR3 has 13 residues. The CDR3 spells CASSYSPWNEQYF. Here the CDR3 DNA reads TGTGCCAGCAGTTACTCCCCCTGGAATGAGCAGTACTTC.